This T cell receptor beta chain was recovered during a study of cytomegalovirus exposure and HLA in healthy donors (dated by TCRdb to the late 2010s). Some background on the complete study: An earlier analysis of some 600 of the donors reported about 300 Gb of sequence data and approximately 120 million unique TCR beta sequences obtained from 150 million to 200 million T cells. Across under 500 genotyped donors of the cohort, an average of about 240,000 unique TCR beta nucleotide sequences per donor were sequenced, and roughly 20% of those sequences were non-productive. Typing coverage differed by locus: A, B, C, DRB1 and DQB1 were typed in roughly 620-630 donors, DQA1 in around 500, DPA1 in around 610, and DPB1 in roughly 450. Of the approximately 400 genotyped donors, approximately 80% were placed in the genetic ancestry cluster associated with self-reported Caucasian donors. The study used immunosequencing to profile the T cell repertoires of approximately 640 subjects and linked those repertoires to cytomegalovirus serostatus. High-throughput TCR immunosequencing, statistical association of individual TCRs with disease status, and machine learning were combined to predict cytomegalovirus infection status. To study patterns of TCR occurrence, a later analysis re-analyzed previously published TCR beta repertoires from more than 550 donors and added high-resolution HLA genotyping. Several DR-DQ haplotypes were treated as single units for association and clustering because of strong linkage in the cohort. Along with the roughly 670-subject first cohort, a separate validation cohort of over a hundred different subjects was used. A later genetic analysis took genome-wide SNP genotypes for 398 of the 666 donors and used that subset as a discovery cohort. Both class I and class II loci were covered by HLA typing, at four-digit resolution. To decide whether each TCR beta V gene segment behaved as functional or pseudogenic, an earlier analysis of fewer than 750 of the donors relied on high-throughput TCR beta sequencing. An early release that covered about 600 HLA-typed donors contained 250 to 350 gigabases of sequencing data and 85 million to 100 million unique TCR sequences. Every discovery cohort repertoire had been produced on one sequencing platform. Donor age, sex, ethnicity and CMV serostatus were compiled alongside the repertoire data. The study was designed to test whether signatures of past pathogen exposure could be identified by cataloging public T cell receptors. In the later analysis, no new phenotypic data were used to find candidate immune exposures; instead, reliance was placed on TCR beta sequences and their occurrence across donors.

In total, roughly 710 healthy bone marrow donors made up the cohort. All cohort members were sampled while nominally healthy, although unrecorded immune exposures were likely present. The donor tested CMV seropositive, placing the donor among the 310 or so seropositive members of the cohort. A peripheral blood sample was provided by each donor, and peripheral blood mononuclear cells were used for TCR beta sequencing. The Qiagen DNeasy Blood Extraction Kit was used to extract genomic DNA from the blood cell samples. Germline trimming: 6 bases from V, 5 bases from J; junction bases outside gene matches: 8. From the cysteine up to the phenylalanine, the CDR3 has a length of 14 residues. The retained sequence is limited to the CDR3, 42 bases, with the frame set at the first base. CDR1 and CDR2 are read off the germline V gene as MNHEY and SVGAGI. Receptor libraries were prepared by the immunoSEQ multiplex PCR assay. For the multiplex PCR, a mixture combining 60 forward primers for TCR Vbeta segments and 13 reverse primers for TCR Jbeta segments was used. The CDR3 region of rearranged TCR beta genes was amplified from genomic DNA by a multiplex PCR assay. The Illumina HiSeq System was used to sequence the amplified TCR beta libraries as 87-base-pair reads. The study's own analysis went as follows. Across the roughly 670 repertoires, a later analysis counted 80 million or so unique TCR beta chains, about 10 million of which were shared by at least two donors. Raw reads were error-corrected and collapsed into unique sequences with a nearest-neighbor algorithm that merged closely related sequences to remove PCR and sequencing errors. CDR3 sequences were aligned to IMGT reference sequences to assign V, D and J gene segments. For a sequence to be retained, at least a six-nucleotide match to both a V gene segment and a J gene segment was required. Rearrangements were classified as productive when the CDR3 lacked stop codons and remained in frame with V and J, and all other rearrangements were classified as non-productive. Following IMGT convention, CDR3 was defined as the stretch from the second conserved V-encoded cysteine to the conserved J-encoded phenylalanine. Sequences without an unambiguous match to a single V gene segment were excluded from the earlier analysis of approximately 560 of the donors. An earlier analysis of 500 to 600 of the donors classified V segments as functional when productive rearrangements were above 56.7% and as segregating when the standard deviation between donors was above 5%. To diagnose cytomegalovirus status from the catalog of TCR beta chain sequences, a statistical classification framework was built. V and J gene assignment, in a later analysis, came from comparing TCR nucleotide sequences with IMGT/GENE-DB human TR gene sequences. A later analysis assigned CDR3 sequences and most-parsimonious VDJ recombination scenarios with the TCRdist pipeline. A later analysis defined each TCR beta chain by its CDR3 amino acid sequence plus V-gene family, and excluded reads lacking a unique V-gene family. In a later analysis, 500 to 700 highly shared, low-generation-probability nucleotide sequences were removed to address suspected cross-contamination and a sequencing artifact. For each public chain, a later analysis derived a clonal expansion index from normalized ranks of inferred template counts within each repertoire. Generation probabilities in a later analysis came from a VDJ recombination model fitted to out-of-frame rearrangements, and those results were checked against IGoR. A later analysis scored TCR-TCR, TCR-HLA and TCR-CMV co-occurrence with hypergeometric tests, applying a repertoire-size bias correction to TCR pairs. A later analysis estimated false discovery rates by permuting HLA or CMV assignments 20 times. In a later analysis, co-occurring TCRs were grouped using DBSCAN, with TCRdist sequence similarity added in when clustering inside HLA-allele-positive subsets. Repertoires with fewer than 30,000 or more than 120,000 public chains were left out of co-occurrence clustering, as were a handful of repertoires with anomalous nucleotide sharing. TCRdb's version of the immuneACCESS table is confined to in-frame rearrangements and falls short of the full clone set. An unresolved V gene accounts for under half of the shortfall where checked; the remainder is of unknown origin. D and trimming come from the DNA, and the V and J calls and clone size come from that table. The sample's records list 20,000 to 25,000 clones. The ten largest make up around 23% of the sample.

Comments on this clone: No antigen is known for it.

General study outcomes and caveats: Roughly uniform sequencing depth across donors was assumed in presence/absence analyses, although this assumption may not hold. Most TCR sequences were seen in very few donors, while some public TCRs were found in many individuals. The authors suggested that the approach could potentially be generalized to other disease states and immunological phenotypes. Assigning TCR associations to individual alleles was difficult when HLA alleles, especially DR and DQ, strongly co-occurred. A further reported finding was that TCR beta sequences accurately predicted the HLA-A and HLA-B alleles for most subjects in the first cohort. Three of the identified cytomegalovirus-associated TCR beta chains were confirmed in vitro to be specific for cytomegalovirus antigens. Because some donors lacked HLA typing at each locus, the association tests relied only on the typed subset. Broadly in line with IMGT annotations, most TCR beta V segments showed up in productive rearrangements about 87% or about 30% of the time in an earlier analysis of several hundred of the donors. In a later analysis, more than 15,000 TCR beta sequences were associated with specific HLA alleles at a false discovery rate of 0.05. Because counts were too low, seventeen rarely observed V segments, including chromosome 9 orphons, were left out of the earlier analysis of 500 to 650 of the donors. A later analysis found that most CMV-associated TCR beta chains appeared HLA-restricted, with HLA associations seemingly driven largely by CMV exposure. According to a later analysis, parvovirus B19, influenza, CMV and Epstein-Barr virus appeared linked to several top co-occurrence clusters. The classifier was reported to diagnose cytomegalovirus status with high specificity and sensitivity in both the original and validation cohorts. A cluster of highly shared sequence variants was judged likely to represent a technical artifact of the sequencing pipeline. In this cohort, only TCR beta chains were sequenced, and detectable features were limited by the absence of alpha or paired-chain data. Correlated functional status among segregating V segments might be attributable to linkage disequilibrium, but an unknown experimental factor could not be ruled out. The only immune exposure information available for the cohort was CMV serostatus. The study gave a list of 150 to 200 TCR beta chains associated with cytomegalovirus. Some IMGT-functional V segments, including TRBV6-2 and TRBV6-3, could not be told apart with the 87-base-pair reads, so those segments were excluded. A later analysis found that HLA-associated TCR beta chains were more clonally expanded and had lower generation probabilities than equally common non-associated chains. According to a later analysis, TCR association rates differed among HLA loci, with DRB1 alleles showing the most associated TCRs and HLA-C alleles showing the fewest. A later genetic analysis associated a missense DCLRE1C variant with V-gene and J-gene trimming of TCR beta chains, and an independent cohort replicated the association. According to a later genetic analysis, donors in an Asian-associated ancestry cluster had fewer N-insertions in productive TCRs than the approximately 650-donor mean.

The sequencing input was PBMCs. The rearranged chain carries TRBV6-5 and TRBJ1-2, and TRBD1 matches 8 of the central bases. This sequence was found in a man aged 60-69 years in good health and CMV-seropositive. The DNA reads TGTGCCAGCAGCTTACAGGGGGTGGAGTATGGCTACACCTTC. Its translation is CASSLQGVEYGYTF.